This TCR beta chain derives from a study of T-cell memory formation after mild COVID-19. At the level of the study: TCR clusters showed largely donor specificity. Study conclusions and caveats: Certain responding clones were present in pre-infection memory, suggesting participation of cross-reactive memory. Clones which contracted sat mainly in CM and EM if CD4+, and in EMRA if CD8+.

This clonotype occurred a few times. Antigen unknown. Via MiXCR, TCRdb re-called the 5' RACE reads, giving one row per CDR3 protein. The sample contains 350,000 or so distinct CDR3 sequences, 20% to 25% of which appear only once. There are 14 residues in the CDR3. Trimming stripped 1 base from V and 7 bases from J, with 14 bases between. Germline CDR1 LGHNA, CDR2 YNFKEQ. The specimen was PBMCs or a T cell subset sorted from them (not recorded which). This sequence joins TRBV4-2 and TRBJ2-7, with D possibly TRBD2 on 7 matching bases. This clonotype was obtained from a man aged 18 to 29 who had mild COVID-19 (a few samples of this study predate the infection). Cell type and time point are not known. CDR3 coding DNA: TGTGCCAGCAGCCAAGCCTTCGGGGGGCGAGAGCAGTACTTC. As protein: CASSQAFGGREQYF.